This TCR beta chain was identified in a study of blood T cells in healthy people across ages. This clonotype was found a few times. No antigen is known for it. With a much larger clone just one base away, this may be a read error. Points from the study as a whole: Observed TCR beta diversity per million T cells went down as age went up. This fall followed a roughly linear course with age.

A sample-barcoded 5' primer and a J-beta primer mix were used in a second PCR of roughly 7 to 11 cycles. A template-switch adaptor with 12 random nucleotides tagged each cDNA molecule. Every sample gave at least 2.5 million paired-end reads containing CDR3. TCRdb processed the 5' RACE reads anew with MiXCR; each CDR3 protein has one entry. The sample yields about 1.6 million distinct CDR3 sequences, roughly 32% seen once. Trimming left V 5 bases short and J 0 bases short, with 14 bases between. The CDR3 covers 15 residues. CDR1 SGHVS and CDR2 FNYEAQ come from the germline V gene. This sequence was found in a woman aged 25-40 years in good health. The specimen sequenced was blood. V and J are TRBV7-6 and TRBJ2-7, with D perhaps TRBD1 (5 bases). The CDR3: CASSLQGYGSYEQYF. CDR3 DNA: TGTGCCAGCAGCCTCCAGGGTTACGGCTCCTACGAGCAGTACTTC.